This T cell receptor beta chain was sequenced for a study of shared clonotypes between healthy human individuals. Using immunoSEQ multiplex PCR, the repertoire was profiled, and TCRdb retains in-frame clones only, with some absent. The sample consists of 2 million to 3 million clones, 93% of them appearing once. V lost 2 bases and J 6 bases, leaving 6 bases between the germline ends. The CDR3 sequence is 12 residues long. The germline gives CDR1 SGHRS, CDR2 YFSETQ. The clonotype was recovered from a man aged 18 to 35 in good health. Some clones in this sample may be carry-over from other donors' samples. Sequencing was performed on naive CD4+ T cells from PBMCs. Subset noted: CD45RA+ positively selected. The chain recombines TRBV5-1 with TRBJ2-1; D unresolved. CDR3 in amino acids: CASSFSANEQFF. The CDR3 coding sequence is TGCGCCAGCAGCTTCAGCGCCAATGAGCAGTTCTTC.